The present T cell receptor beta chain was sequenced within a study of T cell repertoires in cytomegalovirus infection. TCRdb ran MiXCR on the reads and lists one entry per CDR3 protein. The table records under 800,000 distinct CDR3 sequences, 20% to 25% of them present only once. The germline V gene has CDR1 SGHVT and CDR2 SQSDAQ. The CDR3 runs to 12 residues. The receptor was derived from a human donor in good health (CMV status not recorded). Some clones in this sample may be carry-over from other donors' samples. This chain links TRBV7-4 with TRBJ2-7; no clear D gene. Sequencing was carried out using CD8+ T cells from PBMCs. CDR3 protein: CASSSDNYGQYV. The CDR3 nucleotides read TGTGCCAGCAGCTCCGACAACTACGGGCAGTACGTC.